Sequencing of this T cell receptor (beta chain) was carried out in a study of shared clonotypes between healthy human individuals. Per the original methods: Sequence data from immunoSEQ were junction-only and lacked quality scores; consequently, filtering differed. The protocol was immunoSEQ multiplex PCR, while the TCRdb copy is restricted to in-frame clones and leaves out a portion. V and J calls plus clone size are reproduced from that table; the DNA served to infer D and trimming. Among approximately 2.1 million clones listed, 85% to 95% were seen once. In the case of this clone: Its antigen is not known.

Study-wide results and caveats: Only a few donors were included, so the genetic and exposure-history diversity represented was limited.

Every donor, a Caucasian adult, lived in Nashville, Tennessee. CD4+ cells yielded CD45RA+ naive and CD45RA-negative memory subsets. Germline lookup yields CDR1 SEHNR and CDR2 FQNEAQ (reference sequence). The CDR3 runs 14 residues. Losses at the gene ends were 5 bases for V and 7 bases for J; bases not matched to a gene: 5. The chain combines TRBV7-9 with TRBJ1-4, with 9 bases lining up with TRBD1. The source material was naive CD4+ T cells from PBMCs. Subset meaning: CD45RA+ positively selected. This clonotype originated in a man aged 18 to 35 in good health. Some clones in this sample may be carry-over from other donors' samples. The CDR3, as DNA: TGTGCCAGCAGCCCCGGGACAGGGCTTGAAAAACTGTTTTTT. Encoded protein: CASSPGTGLEKLFF.